This T cell receptor (beta chain) was sequenced for a study of T cell responses to AZD1222 COVID-19 vaccine (dated by TCRdb to about 2021). Regarding the study in general: AZD1222 recipients whose second dose came at about 4 weeks and those whose second dose came at about 12 weeks were combined into one group, since spike-specific TCR depth and breadth did not differ between the two schedules. A total of approximately 240 trial participants underwent TCR sequencing, of whom about 210 received two doses of AZD1222 and some 26 received two doses of the MenACWY control vaccine. Trial participants were enrolled by age into subgroups of 18-55, 56-69 and 70-plus years, and around 140, 26 and 57 TCR-sequenced participants, respectively, were included in these subgroups. The paper's findings and limits, for the study overall: Participants were mostly white British and included more females than males, and it was suggested by the authors that clonal diversity may have been underestimated. Because no samples from the day 14 peak response were available, repertoires could be characterized only after the peak T cell response. Only a handful of AZD1222 recipients were SARS-CoV-2 seropositive at baseline, limiting conclusions about previously exposed vaccinees. The 56-69-year group was small, and its depth increase did not reach significance, likely because of low power. After two AZD1222 doses, both the breadth and the depth of spike-specific TCRs were significantly higher than at day 0 and than in MenACWY recipients. CD4 TCRs associated with the vaccine covered the entire spike protein, and the dominant responses were in regions 160-218 and 743-854. Reportedly, almost half of the unique spike-specific TCRs recognized epitopes lying outside the regions that are mutated in the B.1.351 and B.1.1.7 variants.

The CDR3 regions of human TCRbeta chains were analyzed by immunosequencing. The published analysis was carried out like this. Repertoire TCRs were checked for matches against a reference library of SARS-CoV-2-specific TCRs that had been generated using the MIRA antigen-specificity platform. Breadth was defined as the fraction of unique TCRs that were SARS-CoV-2-associated. Depth was defined as the fraction of total T cells that were SARS-CoV-2-associated. Using the MIRA data, each spike-specific TCR was mapped to the spike region that the TCR reacts to and placed in a CD4 or CD8 class. Log10-transformed breadth and depth values were compared by one-way ANOVA with Sidak's multiple comparisons tests. Held by TCRdb, this immuneACCESS table contains in-frame sequences only and omits some clones. Under half of the omission traces to an unresolved V gene where checked; the cause of the rest is unknown. Clonal size and the V and J genes are those of that table, whereas D and trimming came from the DNA. Across this sample there are about 170,000 clones, with 80% to 90% seen only once. The ten largest clones represent approximately 7.2% of the sample.

The sample's time point label, in plain terms: baseline before first vaccination. Samples from vaccinated people were obtained from the UK trials COV001 and COV002, which included a single-blind randomized controlled phase 2/3 trial of AZD1222 (ChAdOx1 nCoV-19) in healthy adults. For TCRbeta chain sequencing, PBMC samples were collected from trial participants at day 0 and at day 28 after the second dose. As regards this clone: The clone's antigen remains unknown. Base qualities are not provided; no much larger clone lies one nucleotide away.

The sequenced sample was peripheral blood, obtained on day 0 of AZD1222 vaccination. This sequence originates from an adult in good health.

The nucleotide sequence is given as TGCGCCAGCAGCTTAGGTGGTGAGGATTCACCCCTCCACTTT. Translated, it gives CASSLGGEDSPLHF. Recombination connected TRBV5-1 to TRBJ1-6, with the D gene not confidently named. V loses 2 bases, J loses 8 bases, and the germline ends lie 11 bases apart. CDR1 and CDR2 were assigned from the germline V gene as SGHRS and YFSETQ. The CDR3 spans 14 residues, from the cysteine through the phenylalanine. CDR3 DNA is the only sequence kept; it has 42 bases, read in frame from the first base.